This paragraph covers one T cell receptor (beta chain) sequence. This clonotype has a count of ten or more. This clone's antigen is unknown. There are no base qualities to consult, and no much larger clone falls within one base. The TCR beta CDR3 regions were amplified from RNA transcripts. For the first round of RT-PCR on the TCR CDR3, the HTBI primer set was used together with the Qiagen OneStep RT-PCR kit. Libraries were constructed in a second round of multiplex PCR, after which size selection and purification were performed. The libraries were sequenced on an Illumina HiSeq2000 using paired-end 100 bp reads. As for the original processing: Raw data were processed with SOAPnuke, discarding reads with adapters, uncalled bases, mean Phred below 15, or no exact constant-primer or identifier match. COPE v1.2.5 was used to merge the high-quality paired reads, and each unique nucleotide sequence was defined as a clonotype. MiTCR v1.1 was used to align clonotypes to the IMGT TRBV, TRBD and TRBJ reference segments. Analysis was restricted to V-J combinations with a frequency above 0.0001, which covered 98% to 99.2% of repertoires. The TCS score was defined as F50 (clonal expansion) divided by E x V (chaos), with BLOSUM62-based TCRdist calculated between CDR3 peptides within each V-J. Welch's t-statistics and random forest reduced roughly 500 V-J features to 10 to 15, which were used in a naive Bayes classifier (R e1071). TCRdb reprocessed the public reads (quality trimming at Q25 with fastp, clone calling with MiXCR) and kept in-frame beta chains. Each entry merges the rows of one CDR3 protein and shows their most common DNA and genes. TCRdb assigned the V and J calls; the authors' analysis was not used. Across this sample there are hundreds of thousands of distinct CDR3 sequences, with about 13% seen only once. Less than 10% of the sample rests with the top ten.

A patient counted as having stable Graves' hyperthyroidism if no progression to ophthalmopathy occurred over 18 months of follow-up. Hyperthyroidism patients were newly diagnosed, had a disease duration of under 2 months, and were aged 18 to 65 years. The study excluded patients with uncontrolled infections, other autoimmune diseases, pregnancy or lactation. Diagnoses were based on clinical symptoms, serum thyroxine and TRAb, thyroid ultrasound and orbital computed tomography. PBMCs were separated from 8 to 10 ml of fresh peripheral blood using Ficoll-Paque density gradient centrifugation. Total RNA was extracted using Trizol reagent, and RNA quality was assessed on an Agilent 2100 Bioanalyzer. This sample is drawn from a study of T cells in Graves' hyperthyroidism and ophthalmopathy (dated by TCRdb to between 2017 and 2020). A note on the overall study: Peripheral blood samples were taken at initial diagnosis, before any treatment was given. Whether ophthalmopathy could be predicted prospectively was tested in an independent validation cohort made up of 18 to 20 hyperthyroidism patients plus 17 patients who later progressed to ophthalmopathy. After sampling, hyperthyroidism patients received methimazole starting at 30 mg daily, and ophthalmopathy patients received high-dose intravenous methylprednisolone. The paper reports TCR Vbeta CDR3 sequencing of some 140 peripheral blood samples: approximately 41 ophthalmopathy, some 80 hyperthyroidism and around 17 progressor patients. To identify TCR V-J signatures that set the groups apart, the researchers used a discovery cohort of approximately 98 patients, made up of about 44 with Graves' ophthalmopathy and around 58 with stable Graves' hyperthyroidism. In about 6 Graves' hyperthyroidism patients, the study also compared T-cell repertoires from thyroid tissue with T-cell repertoires from blood. The 100 discovery patients were randomly split 7:3 into training and test sets.

Study-wide findings and limitations: Most expanded thyroid clonotypes (frequency above 0.001) were also detected in blood, a finding suggesting that blood repertoires may reflect thyroid immune responses. A model built on a 13 V-J signature distinguished ophthalmopathy from stable hyperthyroidism, reaching around 87% sensitivity and around 81% specificity in cross-validation and 80%/75% in testing. During validation, the model predicted progression to ophthalmopathy a median of around 7 months ahead of onset, with around 65% sensitivity and 72% to 80% specificity. No statistical method was used to set the sample size in advance, and investigators knew the group allocation.

From the cysteine through the phenylalanine, the CDR3 covers 16 amino acids. The only DNA kept is the CDR3, 48 bases in frame from the first base. CDR1 and CDR2 are drawn from the germline V gene: KGHDR, SFDVKD. Relative to germline, V is 6 bases shorter and J is 2 bases shorter, with 17 bases between their ends. The origin of this receptor is a young woman with Graves' hyperthyroidism. Sequencing used blood. The chain is encoded by TRBV24-1 joined to TRBJ2-3; TRBD2 might be the D gene, on 7 matching bases. The CDR3 sequence is CATSWNRGGDTDTQYF. The bases read TGTGCCACCAGTTGGAATAGAGGGGGGGACACAGATACGCAGTATTTT.